One and the same sample provided the 4 T cell receptor beta chains below, sequenced in a study of shared clonotypes between healthy human individuals. Profiling relied on immunoSEQ multiplex PCR, and the TCRdb table lists in-frame clones only, not all of them. The sample has some 2.1 million clones, roughly 94% seen once. The sample consisted of naive CD4+ T cells sorted from blood. The subset denotes: CD45RA+ positively selected. All receptors come from a man aged 18 to 29 in good health.

The chain couples TRBV2 to TRBJ2-3; TRBD2 matches at 13 bases. Germline-derived CDR1 and CDR2 are SNHLY and FYNNEI. The V gene end was trimmed by 5 bases and the J gene end by 2 bases; junction bases not matched to a gene: 4. This CDR3 is 16 amino acids long. The CDR3 DNA follows: TGTGCCAGCAGTTCGGGACTAGCGGGGAACACAGATACGCAGTATTTT. Amino acid sequence: CASSSGLAGNTDTQYF. The full variable domain, its missing parts supplied by reference TRBV2 and TRBJ2-3, is EPEVTQTPSHQVTQMGQEVILRCVPISNHLYFYWYRQILGQKVEFLVSFYNNEISEKSEIFDDQFSVERPDGSNFTLKIRSTKLEDSAMYFCASSSGLAGNTDTQYFGPGTRLTVL.

This chain joins TRBV2 and TRBJ2-7; D is perhaps TRBD2 (6 bases). CDR1 SNHLY and CDR2 FYNNEI come from the germline V gene. Between the trimmed V and J ends, which lost 7 bases and 0 bases, there was a span of 13 bases. The CDR3 spans 14 residues. The CDR3 DNA is TGTGCCAGCAAGGGCGGGGCGAGCTCCTACGAGCAGTACTTC. Translated: CASKGGASSYEQYF.

The V and J genes are TRBV5-1 and TRBJ2-7; D unclear. The CDR3 spans 15 residues. Germline V CDR1 and CDR2: SGHRS, YFSETQ. V was trimmed by 0 bases and J by 4 bases, leaving 14 bases between them. The CDR3 sequence: CASSLGEPPLYEQYF. Here the CDR3 DNA reads TGCGCCAGCAGCTTGGGGGAACCCCCTCTATACGAGCAGTACTTC.

The chain has TRBV7-9 and TRBJ1-5; 9 bases fit TRBD1. The CDR3 length is 14 residues. Trimming removed 4 bases from V and 5 bases from J; junction bases left unmatched: 3. Germline V gives CDR1 SEHNR, CDR2 FQNEAQ (reference sequence). The CDR3 region is CASSYGQGYQPQHF. CDR3 bases: TGTGCCAGCAGCTACGGACAGGGGTATCAGCCCCAGCATTTT.